Shown below are 17 T cell receptor beta chains from a single sample sequenced in a study of blood T cell repertoires in COVID-19. Profiling relied on immunoSEQ multiplex PCR, and the TCRdb table lists in-frame clones only, not all of them. The sample lists around 170,000 clones; approximately 79% were seen once. The sample taken for sequencing was peripheral blood. Every receptor here comes from an elderly woman with acute or convalescent COVID-19.

In DNA, the CDR3 is TGTGCCAGCTCACCATATGGCGGGTACGAGCAGTACTTC. It specifies CASSPYGGYEQYF. The chain joins TRBV18 to TRBJ2-7; weak D call: TRBD2 (5 bases). Germline loops: CDR1 KGHSH, CDR2 LQKENI. The V end lost 2 bases, the J end lost 4 bases, and 9 bases lay between the germline ends. The CDR3 spans 13 residues.

This chain uses TRBV28 with TRBJ2-3; tentatively, D is TRBD2 (6 bases). V was cut by 2 bases and J by 0 bases, with 9 bases left in between. The CDR3 contains 15 residues. Looked up from germline, CDR1 is MDHEN and CDR2 is SYDVKM. CDR3 nucleotide sequence: TGTGCCAGCAGTTTAACCGGGACTAGCACAGATACGCAGTATTTT. Encoded protein: CASSLTGTSTDTQYF. Variable domain in full (rest from reference TRBV28 and TRBJ2-3): DVKVTQSSRYLVKRTGEKVFLECVQDMDHENMFWYRQDPGLGLRLIYFSYDVKMKEKGDIPEGYSVSREKKERFSLILESASTNQTSMYLCASSLTGTSTDTQYFGPGTRLTVL.

The J gene is TRBJ1-5, the V gene TRBV5-4, with D perhaps TRBD1 (6 bases). CDR3 length: 14 amino acids. Trimming shortened V by 4 bases and J by 1 base, and 9 bases separated the two germline ends. Per germline, CDR1 SGHNT and CDR2 YYREEE (reference sequence). Here the CDR3 reads CASSVDRSNQPQHF. Written as DNA, the CDR3 is TGTGCCAGCAGCGTTGACAGGAGCAATCAGCCCCAGCATTTT.

CDR3 loop: CASSTGQGNQPQHF. The CDR3 DNA sequence: TGTGCCAGCAGCACGGGACAGGGCAATCAGCCCCAGCATTTT. The V call is TRBV28, the J call TRBJ1-5; 8 bases align to TRBD1. There are 14 residues in the CDR3. The J segment lost 2 bases and the V segment lost 6 bases, leaving 3 bases of the junction unmatched. Germline V CDR1 and CDR2: MDHEN, SYDVKM.

In the case of this clone: Other DNA sequences from this sample encode an identical CDR3 as well. The chain recombines TRBV7-2 with TRBJ2-5, with D possibly being TRBD1 (5 bases). V gave up 3 bases and J gave up 2 bases, with 7 bases separating them. This CDR3 contains 13 residues. Germline CDR1 reads SGHTA; CDR2 reads FQGNSA. The CDR3 DNA sequence: TGTGCCAGCAGCTTGACAGTGCAAGAGACCCAGTACTTC. It translates to CASSLTVQETQYF. Supplemented by reference TRBV7-2 and TRBJ2-5, the full variable domain reads GAGVSQSPSNKVTEKGKDVELRCDPISGHTALYWYRQSLGQGLEFLIYFQGNSAPDKSGLPSDRFSAERTGGSVSTLTIQRTQQEDSAVYLCASSLTVQETQYFGPGTRLLVL.

V and J are TRBV28 and TRBJ1-1; D not certain. V was trimmed by 2 bases and J by 3 bases, leaving 10 bases between them. Germline values: CDR1 MDHEN, CDR2 SYDVKM. This CDR3 comprises 14 residues. Here the CDR3 DNA reads TGTGCCAGCAGTTTAAGCAGGATCTACACTGAAGCTTTCTTT. Translating it yields CASSLSRIYTEAFF. Full variable domain (rest looked up from reference TRBV28 and TRBJ1-1): DVKVTQSSRYLVKRTGEKVFLECVQDMDHENMFWYRQDPGLGLRLIYFSYDVKMKEKGDIPEGYSVSREKKERFSLILESASTNQTSMYLCASSLSRIYTEAFFGQGTRLTVV.

The chain carries TRBV27 and TRBJ2-1; 8 bases map to TRBD2. V shed 7 bases, J shed 0 bases, and the junction held 17 bases outside the gene matches. The CDR3 contains 19 residues. Per germline, CDR1 MNHEY and CDR2 SMNVEV (reference sequence). CDR3 in DNA: TGTGCCAGCACCACCCGACTAGCGCAATCCTGGGGCTCCTACAATGAGCAGTTCTTC. It specifies CASTTRLAQSWGSYNEQFF.

This rearrangement joins TRBV19 to TRBJ2-5; 7 bases match TRBD1. Trimming at V came to 5 bases and at J to 3 bases, leaving 3 bases not matched to a gene. The germline V gene encodes CDR1 LNHDA and CDR2 SQIVND (reference sequence). The CDR3 loop spans 13 amino acids. The CDR3 DNA sequence: TGTGCCAGTAGTCGGGACAGTAAAGAGACCCAGTACTTC. This encodes CASSRDSKETQYF. Together with reference TRBV19 and TRBJ2-5, the CDR3 gives the full variable domain: DGGITQSPKYLFRKEGQNVTLSCEQNLNHDAMYWYRQDPGQGLRLIYYSQIVNDFQKGDIAEGYSVSREKKESFPLTVTSAQKNPTAFYLCASSRDSKETQYFGPGTRLLVL.

This chain uses TRBV6-5 with TRBJ2-7; TRBD2 might be the D (5 bases). V lost 5 bases and J 0 bases, leaving 8 bases between the germline ends. Per the germline V gene, CDR1 is MNHEY and CDR2 is SVGAGI. This CDR3 region has 13 residues. The CDR3 bases are TGTGCCAGCAGTCCGGGGATCTCCTACGAGCAGTACTTC. Protein product: CASSPGISYEQYF.

The chain employs TRBV12-3 or TRBV12-4 and TRBJ2-1; TRBD2 matches 10 bases. The V and J ends lost 5 bases and 14 bases, in that order; junction bases with no gene match: 9. CDR3 length: 13 residues. CDR3: CASSGSLAGEKFF. In DNA, the CDR3 is TGTGCCAGCAGTGGGAGCCTAGCGGGAGAAAAGTTCTTC.

This clone was recorded a few times. The J gene is TRBJ1-5, the V gene TRBV2; 10 bases match TRBD1. Germline CDR1 and CDR2: SNHLY and FYNNEI. The CDR3 totals 15 residues. V gave up 6 bases and J gave up 6 bases; unmatched junction bases: 8. The CDR3 sequence: CASSLGQGMGQPQHF. The CDR3 DNA reads TGTGCCAGCAGCTTGGGACAGGGGATGGGTCAGCCCCAGCATTTT.

The chain uses TRBV11-2 and TRBJ1-2; D possibly corresponds to TRBD1 (5 bases). V was cut by 2 bases and J by 4 bases, with 14 bases left in between. Germline V gives CDR1 SGHAT, CDR2 FQNNGV. The CDR3 sequence is 15 residues long. The CDR3 loop is CASSLYGGDGYGYTF. In DNA form, the CDR3 reads TGTGCCAGCAGCTTATACGGGGGGGACGGCTATGGCTACACCTTC. Full variable domain (rest looked up from reference TRBV11-2 and TRBJ1-2): EAGVAQSPRYKIIEKRQSVAFWCNPISGHATLYWYQQILGQGPKLLIQFQNNGVVDDSQLPKDRFSAERLKGVDSTLKIQPAKLEDSAVYLCASSLYGGDGYGYTFGSGTRLTVV.

The rearrangement uses TRBV5-1 and TRBJ2-2; tentative D call: TRBD1 (5 bases). The CDR3 spans 14 residues. Germline V gene lookup returns CDR1 SGHRS and CDR2 YFSETQ. Trimming removed 4 bases at V and 6 bases at J, with 13 bases between. CDR3: CASSLQGPPGELFF. The CDR3 bases are TGCGCCAGCAGCCTCCAGGGTCCCCCCGGGGAGCTGTTTTTT.

J is TRBJ1-1 and V is TRBV5-1, with D possibly TRBD1 on 5 matching bases. Trimming removed 5 bases at V and 0 bases at J, with 8 bases between. The CDR3 sequence is 13 residues long. Germline-derived CDR1 and CDR2 are SGHRS and YFSETQ. The CDR3 nucleotides are TGCGCCAGCAGGGACACCATGAACACTGAAGCTTTCTTT. It is translated as CASRDTMNTEAFF.

The CDR3 coding sequence is TGTGCCAGCAGTTTATACTCTGGACAGGGCGAAGAGACCCAGTACTTC. Protein sequence: CASSLYSGQGEETQYF. The rearrangement joins TRBV27 to TRBJ2-5, with 8 bases matching TRBD1. Germline values: CDR1 MNHEY, CDR2 SMNVEV (reference sequence). With 1 base clipped from V and 3 bases from J, the junction kept 7 bases outside the gene matches. CDR3 length: 16 residues.

V usage is TRBV9 and J usage is TRBJ2-2, with unresolved D. Trimming took off 0 bases at V and 1 base at J, with 7 bases between the two ends. Looked up from germline, CDR1 is SGDLS and CDR2 is YYNGEE. The CDR3 length is 15 residues. CDR3: CASSVDSRNTGELFF. The DNA of the CDR3 is TGTGCCAGCAGCGTAGACAGCAGGAACACCGGGGAGCTGTTTTTT.

V gene TRBV5-4 combines with J gene TRBJ2-7, with D possibly being TRBD1 (5 bases). The CDR3 spans 14 residues. V gave up 3 bases and J gave up 2 bases, with 12 bases separating them. CDR1 is SGHNT and CDR2 is YYREEE in the germline V gene (reference sequence). Here the CDR3 reads CASSSQGNTYEQYF. The DNA for the CDR3 is TGTGCCAGCAGCTCGCAGGGAAATACCTACGAGCAGTACTTC.